This T cell receptor (beta chain) was documented in a study of blood T cell repertoires in COVID-19. About the research overall: Sample material is recorded as cDNA or gDNA derived from T cells, B-cell-depleted T cells, or PBMCs.

This table comes from immunoSEQ multiplex PCR, and its TCRdb copy is limited to in-frame clones, with some not included. The table includes 280,000 or so clones, about 83% detected once. This clone has more than one count but fewer than ten. Germline assignment: CDR1 MNHEY and CDR2 SMNVEV (reference sequence). J was trimmed by 5 bases and V by 3 bases; bases with no gene match: 4. CDR3 length: 15 residues. Participants spanned ages about 18 to 100 years and resided in fewer than 30 US areas. Cohorts were based on clinical histories the participants reported. Two consecutive negative NP/OP PCR tests, clearance, or resolved symptoms defined Cohort 3 recovery.

This chain links TRBV27 with TRBJ2-3; 11 bases map to TRBD1. The sample consisted of PBMCs or T cells enriched from blood (not recorded which). This clonotype was sampled from a woman aged 40 to 49 who had recovered from COVID-19. The CDR3 is CASSFGTGGKDTQYF. In DNA, the CDR3 is TGTGCCAGCAGTTTCGGGACAGGGGGGAAAGATACGCAGTATTTT.